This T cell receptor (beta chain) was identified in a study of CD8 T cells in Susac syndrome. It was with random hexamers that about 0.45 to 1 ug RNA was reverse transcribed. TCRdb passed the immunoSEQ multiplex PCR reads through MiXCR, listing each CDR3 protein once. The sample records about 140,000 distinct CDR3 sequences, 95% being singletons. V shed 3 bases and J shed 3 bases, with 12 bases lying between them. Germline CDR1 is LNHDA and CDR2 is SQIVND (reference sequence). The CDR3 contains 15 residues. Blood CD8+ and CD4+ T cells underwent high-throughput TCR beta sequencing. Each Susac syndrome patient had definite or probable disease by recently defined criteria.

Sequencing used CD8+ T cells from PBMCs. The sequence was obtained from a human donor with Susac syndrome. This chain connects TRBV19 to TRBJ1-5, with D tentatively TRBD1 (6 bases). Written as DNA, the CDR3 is TGTGCCAGTAGTATCTCGGACAGTCCCAATCAGCCCCAGCATTTT. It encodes CASSISDSPNQPQHF.